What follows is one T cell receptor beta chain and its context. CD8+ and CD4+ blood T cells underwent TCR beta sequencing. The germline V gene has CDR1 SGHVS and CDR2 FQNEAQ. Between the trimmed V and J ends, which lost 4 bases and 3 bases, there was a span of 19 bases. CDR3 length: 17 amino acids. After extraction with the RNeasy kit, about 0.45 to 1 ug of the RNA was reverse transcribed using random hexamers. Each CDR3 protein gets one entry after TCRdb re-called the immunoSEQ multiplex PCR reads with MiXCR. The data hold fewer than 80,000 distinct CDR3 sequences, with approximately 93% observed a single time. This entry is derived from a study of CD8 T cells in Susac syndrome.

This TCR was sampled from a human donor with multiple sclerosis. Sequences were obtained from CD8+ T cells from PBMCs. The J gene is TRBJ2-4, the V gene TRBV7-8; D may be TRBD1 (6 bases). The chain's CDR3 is CASSSRATGWGKNIQYF. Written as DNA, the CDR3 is TGTGCCAGCAGCTCCCGAGCGACAGGTTGGGGCAAAAACATTCAGTACTTC. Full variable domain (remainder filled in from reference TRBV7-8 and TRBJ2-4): GAGVSQSPRYKVAKRGQDVALRCDPISGHVSLFWYQQALGQGPEFLTYFQNEAQLDKSGLPSDRFFAERPEGSVSTLKIQRTQQEDSAVYLCASSSRATGWGKNIQYFGAGTRLSVL.